This entry features one T cell receptor beta chain sequence. Method: immunoSEQ multiplex PCR; TCRdb's copy keeps in-frame clones and lacks some. Of roughly 150,000 clones in the sample, 80% to 90% were seen once. The CDR3 runs to 15 residues. With 2 bases clipped from V and 5 bases from J, the junction kept 6 bases outside the gene matches. CDR1 is SGHNT, CDR2 YYREEE, per germline (reference sequence). This record comes from a study of T cell responses to AZD1222 COVID-19 vaccine. Source: peripheral blood, taken 28 days after the second AZD1222 dose. The rearrangement uses TRBV5-4 and TRBJ2-1; TRBD2 agrees at 8 bases. The receptor comes from an adult who received the AZD1222 COVID-19 vaccine. The CDR3 sequence is CASSFRGGANNEQFF. The CDR3, as DNA: TGTGCCAGCAGCTTCCGGGGGGGGGCCAACAATGAGCAGTTCTTC.